The 14 T cell receptor beta chains presented below share a single source sample, sequenced in a study of T cell repertoires in cytomegalovirus infection. TCRdb itself ran the reads through MiXCR, one entry per CDR3 protein. The sample lists roughly 230,000 distinct CDR3 sequences, more than 15% occurring once. The specimen sequenced was CD8+ T cells from PBMCs. The receptors were sampled from a human donor in good health (CMV status not recorded). Some clones in this sample may be carry-over from other donors' samples.

This clonotype turned up a few times. The chain combines TRBV27 with TRBJ2-2; 8 nucleotides match TRBD1. Germline V CDR1 and CDR2: MNHEY, SMNVEV (reference sequence). The CDR3 totals 17 residues. V lost 9 bases, J lost 2 bases, and 14 bases stayed unmatched. The CDR3 DNA reads TGTGCCAGTACTTTTTTCTTGGACAGGGACAACACCGGGGAGCTGTTTTTT. It specifies CASTFFLDRDNTGELFF.

The chain carries TRBV20-1 and TRBJ2-3; TRBD2 matches 8 bases. Germline V gene lookup returns CDR1 DFQATT and CDR2 SNEGSKA (reference sequence). The CDR3 extends over 15 amino acids. V was pared by 2 bases and J by 2 bases, with 6 bases of the junction left unmatched. The CDR3 protein is CSARPLADHTDTQYF. The DNA of the CDR3 is TGCAGTGCTAGACCACTAGCGGACCACACAGATACGCAGTATTTT.

This chain joins TRBV7-8 and TRBJ1-1, with a tentative D call TRBD1 (5 bases). V shed 8 bases and J shed 4 bases, with 11 bases lying between them. Germline V CDR1 and CDR2: SGHVS, FQNEAQ. The CDR3 has 12 residues. The DNA for the CDR3 is TGTGCCAGCTTGGGTAGGGGCACTGAAGCTTTCTTT. As protein: CASLGRGTEAFF.

The chain employs TRBV2 and TRBJ2-7; tentatively, D is TRBD1 (6 bases). The CDR3 covers 13 residues. CDR1 and CDR2 from the germline V gene are SNHLY and FYNNEI. The V gene lost 3 bases and the J gene lost 4 bases, with 10 bases spanning the gap. The CDR3 bases are TGTGCCAGCAGTGAGTTTGGACAGTACGAGCAGTACTTC. This sequence encodes CASSEFGQYEQYF.

This clonotype was counted many times. V gene TRBV29-1 combines with J gene TRBJ2-1, with 9 bases fitting TRBD2. This CDR3 region has 16 residues. The germline V gene encodes CDR1 SQVTM and CDR2 ANQGSEA. Trimming removed 3 bases from V and 1 base from J; junction bases left unmatched: 7. DNA for the CDR3: TGCAGCGTTGACAATCTTAGCGGGGGTTCCTACAATGAGCAGTTCTTC. This translates into CSVDNLSGGSYNEQFF.

This chain uses TRBV7-9 with TRBJ1-5, with a tentative D call TRBD1 (6 bases). Trimming removed 1 base at V and 12 bases at J, with 13 bases between. CDR1 is SEHNR and CDR2 is FQNEAQ in the germline V gene (reference sequence). CDR3 length equals 13 residues. For the CDR3, the DNA is TGTGCCAGCAGCTTAGAGGGGGTTAGGGACCAGCATTTT. Translating gives CASSLEGVRDQHF.

The chain carries TRBV29-1 and TRBJ2-7; D might be TRBD1 (6 bases). V was cut by 4 bases and J by 7 bases, with 11 bases left in between. This CDR3 has 11 amino acids. CDR1 and CDR2 (germline): SQVTM, ANQGSEA. For the CDR3, the DNA is TGCAGCGTTGTGAAACAGGGTGAGCAGTACTTC. Its protein is CSVVKQGEQYF.

This clonotype was detected a few times. This CDR3 reads CASSGPGQGNEQFF. CDR3 coding DNA: TGTGCCAGCAGCGGCCCTGGACAAGGCAATGAGCAGTTCTTC. This chain links TRBV7-9 with TRBJ2-1, with D possibly matching TRBD1 (5 bases). CDR1 and CDR2 from the germline V gene are SEHNR and FQNEAQ (reference sequence). The CDR3 length is 14 residues. V was pared by 5 bases and J by 6 bases, with 14 bases between. Full variable domain (missing parts from reference TRBV7-9 and TRBJ2-1): DTGVSQNPRHKITKRGQNVTFRCDPISEHNRLYWYRQTLGQGPEFLTYFQNEAQLEKSRLLSDRFSAERPKGSFSTLEIQRTEQGDSAMYLCASSGPGQGNEQFFGPGTRLTVL.

This clonotype was observed a few times. The genes are TRBV5-6 and TRBJ2-2; D perhaps matches TRBD2 (5 bases). The V end was cut by 3 bases, the J end by 5 bases, with 11 bases between. Germline CDR1 reads SGHDT; CDR2 reads YYEEEE. The CDR3 totals 14 residues. The CDR3 DNA sequence: TGTGCCAGCAGCTCCGAGGGTTGGACCGGGGAGCTGTTTTTT. The encoded protein is CASSSEGWTGELFF.

This chain joins TRBV7-9 and TRBJ1-2; D remains ambiguous. Trimming stripped 4 bases from V and 6 bases from J, with 15 bases between. This CDR3 is built from 14 residues. From germline, CDR1 is SEHNR and CDR2 FQNEAQ (reference sequence). CDR3 sequence (DNA): TGTGCCAGCAGCTCCCCGGGATTCGGGCATGGCTACACCTTC. Protein sequence: CASSSPGFGHGYTF.

This clonotype was counted between two and nine times. CDR3 loop: CSAPTEVSYNSPLHF. CDR3 DNA: TGCAGTGCGCCAACGGAGGTCTCCTATAATTCACCCCTCCACTTT. This chain connects TRBV20-1 to TRBJ1-6, with unresolved D. The V gene lost 6 bases and the J gene lost 0 bases, with 12 bases spanning the gap. The CDR3 runs to 15 residues. Germline V gene sequence: CDR1 DFQATT, CDR2 SNEGSKA (reference sequence).

This clonotype was picked up a small number of times. This chain uses TRBV7-9 with TRBJ1-2; 8 bases match TRBD1. This CDR3 contains 15 residues. From germline, CDR1 is SEHNR and CDR2 FQNEAQ (reference sequence). J was trimmed by 4 bases and V by 5 bases; bases with no gene match: 9. CDR3 DNA sequence: TGTGCCAGCAGCCGTCCCGTCGGACAGGGCTATGGCTACACCTTC. The encoded protein is CASSRPVGQGYGYTF. Combining the CDR3 with reference TRBV7-9 and TRBJ1-2 gives the whole variable domain DTGVSQNPRHKITKRGQNVTFRCDPISEHNRLYWYRQTLGQGPEFLTYFQNEAQLEKSRLLSDRFSAERPKGSFSTLEIQRTEQGDSAMYLCASSRPVGQGYGYTFGSGTRLTVV.

Ten or more counts support this clonotype. CDR3 amino acids: CASGQTGISHGYTF. The DNA for the CDR3 is TGTGCCAGCGGACAGACAGGGATCTCCCATGGCTACACCTTC. This chain connects TRBV7-2 to TRBJ1-2; 7 bases match TRBD1. Trimming at V came to 8 bases and at J to 6 bases, leaving 12 bases not matched to a gene. This CDR3 is built from 14 residues. The germline V gene encodes CDR1 SGHTA and CDR2 FQGNSA.

This clonotype was seen only a few times. The rearrangement joins TRBV3-1 to TRBJ1-6, with D maybe TRBD1 (5 bases). V was pared by 1 base and J by 3 bases, with 7 bases between. The germline gives CDR1 LGHDT, CDR2 YNNKEL (reference sequence). CDR3 size: 15 residues. Here the CDR3 DNA reads TGTGCCAGCAGCCAAGCCAGGGTCTATAATTCACCCCTCCACTTT. This codes for CASSQARVYNSPLHF.